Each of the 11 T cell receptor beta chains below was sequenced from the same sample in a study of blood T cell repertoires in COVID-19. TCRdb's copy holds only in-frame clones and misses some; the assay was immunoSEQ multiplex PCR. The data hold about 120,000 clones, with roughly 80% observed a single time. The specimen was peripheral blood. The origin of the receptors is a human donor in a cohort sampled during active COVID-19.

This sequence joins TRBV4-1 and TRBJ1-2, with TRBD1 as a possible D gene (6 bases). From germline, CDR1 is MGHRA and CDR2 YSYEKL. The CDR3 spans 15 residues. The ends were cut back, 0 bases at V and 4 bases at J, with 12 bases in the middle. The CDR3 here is CASSQDSTGSYGYTF. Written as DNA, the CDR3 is TGCGCCAGCAGCCAAGATAGCACAGGGAGCTATGGCTACACCTTC.

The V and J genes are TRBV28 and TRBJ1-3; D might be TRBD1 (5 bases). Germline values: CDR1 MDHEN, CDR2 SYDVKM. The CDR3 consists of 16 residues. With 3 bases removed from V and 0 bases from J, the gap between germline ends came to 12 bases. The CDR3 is CASSFGGSSSGNTIYF. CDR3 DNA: TGTGCCAGCAGTTTCGGGGGGAGTAGCTCTGGAAACACCATATATTTT.

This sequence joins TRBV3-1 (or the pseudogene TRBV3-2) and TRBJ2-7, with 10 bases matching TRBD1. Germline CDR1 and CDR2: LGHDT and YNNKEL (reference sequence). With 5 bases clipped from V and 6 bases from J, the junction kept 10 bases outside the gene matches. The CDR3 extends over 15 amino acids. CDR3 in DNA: TGTGCCAGCAGCACCCGGGGACAGGGGTTCTCCGAGCAGTACTTC. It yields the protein CASSTRGQGFSEQYF.

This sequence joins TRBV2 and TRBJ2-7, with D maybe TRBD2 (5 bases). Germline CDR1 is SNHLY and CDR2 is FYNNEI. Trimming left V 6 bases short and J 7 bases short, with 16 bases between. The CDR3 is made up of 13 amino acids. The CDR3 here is CASRVGNPGEQYF. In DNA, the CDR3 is TGTGCCAGCAGGGTGGGGAACCCGGGGGAGCAGTACTTC. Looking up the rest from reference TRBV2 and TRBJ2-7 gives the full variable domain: EPEVTQTPSHQVTQMGQEVILRCVPISNHLYFYWYRQILGQKVEFLVSFYNNEISEKSEIFDDQFSVERPDGSNFTLKIRSTKLEDSAMYFCASRVGNPGEQYFGPGTRLTVT.

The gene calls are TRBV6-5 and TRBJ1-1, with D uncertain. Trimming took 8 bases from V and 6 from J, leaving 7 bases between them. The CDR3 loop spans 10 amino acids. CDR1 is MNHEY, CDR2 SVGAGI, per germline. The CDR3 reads CASDAAEAFF. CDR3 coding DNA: TGTGCCAGCGACGCGGCTGAAGCTTTCTTT.

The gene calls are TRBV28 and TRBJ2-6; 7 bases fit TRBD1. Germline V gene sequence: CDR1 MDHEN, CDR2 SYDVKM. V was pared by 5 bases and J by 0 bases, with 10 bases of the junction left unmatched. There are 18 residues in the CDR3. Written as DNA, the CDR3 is TGTGCCAGCAGTCCTAACCCGGGACAGCGCTCTGGGGCCAACGTCCTGACTTTC. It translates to CASSPNPGQRSGANVLTF. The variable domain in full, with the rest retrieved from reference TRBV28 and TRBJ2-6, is DVKVTQSSRYLVKRTGEKVFLECVQDMDHENMFWYRQDPGLGLRLIYFSYDVKMKEKGDIPEGYSVSREKKERFSLILESASTNQTSMYLCASSPNPGQRSGANVLTFGAGSRLTVL.

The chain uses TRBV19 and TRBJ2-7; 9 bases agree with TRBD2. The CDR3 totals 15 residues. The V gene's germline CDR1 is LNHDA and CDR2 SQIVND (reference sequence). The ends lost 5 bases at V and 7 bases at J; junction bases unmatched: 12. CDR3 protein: CASSPGTSSREEQYF. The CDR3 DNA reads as TGTGCCAGTAGTCCAGGGACTAGCTCCCGCGAGGAGCAGTACTTC. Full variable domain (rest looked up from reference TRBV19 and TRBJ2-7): DGGITQSPKYLFRKEGQNVTLSCEQNLNHDAMYWYRQDPGQGLRLIYYSQIVNDFQKGDIAEGYSVSREKKESFPLTVTSAQKNPTAFYLCASSPGTSSREEQYFGPGTRLTVT.

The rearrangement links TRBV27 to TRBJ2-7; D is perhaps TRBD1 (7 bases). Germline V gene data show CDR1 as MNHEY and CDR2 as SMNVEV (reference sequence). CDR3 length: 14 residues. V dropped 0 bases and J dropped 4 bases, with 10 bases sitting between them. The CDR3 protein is CASSLSQGRYEQYF. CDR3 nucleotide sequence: TGTGCCAGCAGTTTATCACAGGGGAGGTACGAGCAGTACTTC.

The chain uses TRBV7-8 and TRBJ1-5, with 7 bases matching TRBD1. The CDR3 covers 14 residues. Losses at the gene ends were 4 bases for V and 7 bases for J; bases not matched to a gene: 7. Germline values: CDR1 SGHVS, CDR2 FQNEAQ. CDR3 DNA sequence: TGTGCCAGCAGCTATAGGGGGCGAGGCCAGCCCCAGCATTTT. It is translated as CASSYRGRGQPQHF.

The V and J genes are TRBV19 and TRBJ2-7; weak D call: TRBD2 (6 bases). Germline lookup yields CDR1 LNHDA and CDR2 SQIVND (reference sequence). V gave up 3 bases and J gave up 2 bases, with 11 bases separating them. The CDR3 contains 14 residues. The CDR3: CASSIRGRTYEQYF. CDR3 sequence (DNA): TGTGCCAGTAGTATCCGGGGGAGGACCTACGAGCAGTACTTC. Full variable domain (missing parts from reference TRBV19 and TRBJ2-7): DGGITQSPKYLFRKEGQNVTLSCEQNLNHDAMYWYRQDPGQGLRLIYYSQIVNDFQKGDIAEGYSVSREKKESFPLTVTSAQKNPTAFYLCASSIRGRTYEQYFGPGTRLTVT.

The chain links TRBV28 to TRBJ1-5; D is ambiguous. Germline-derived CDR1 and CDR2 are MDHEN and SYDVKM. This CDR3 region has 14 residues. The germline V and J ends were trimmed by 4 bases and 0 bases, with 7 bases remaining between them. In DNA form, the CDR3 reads TGTGCCAGCAGTTCAAGCGATAGCAATCAGCCCCAGCATTTT. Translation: CASSSSDSNQPQHF.